This entry lists 23 T cell receptor beta chains sequenced from one sample in a study of CD8 T cells in Susac syndrome. Reverse transcription used 0.5 to 1 ug RNA and random hexamers. TCRdb reprocessed the immunoSEQ multiplex PCR reads with MiXCR, giving one entry per CDR3 protein. The sample carries about 210,000 distinct CDR3 sequences, 80% to 95% recorded once. Material: CD4+ T cells from PBMCs. These receptors originate from a human donor in good health.

The chain joins TRBV12-5 to TRBJ2-7; TRBD1 is a possible D gene (7 bases). CDR1 LGHNT and CDR2 FRNRAP come from the germline V gene. There are 17 residues in the CDR3. V was shortened by 10 bases and J by 2 bases, with 27 bases between the two germline ends. CDR3 sequence (DNA): TGTGCTACCCCCGGGGGACAGAAAGGAAAGCCCCCCTACGAGCAGTACGTC. The encoded protein is CATPGGQKGKPPYEQYV.

The chain joins TRBV11-2 to TRBJ2-7; possible D gene TRBD1, 6 bases. The CDR3 covers 14 residues. Germline V gene data show CDR1 as SGHAT and CDR2 as FQNNGV. Between the trimmed V and J ends, which lost 1 base and 7 bases, there was a span of 14 bases. The CDR3 DNA reads TGTGCCAGCAGCTTAGTCCCAGGGGTCGGTGAGCAGTACGTC. Translation: CASSLVPGVGEQYV.

This clonotype was counted once. V and J are TRBV28 and TRBJ2-7; D is tentatively TRBD1 or TRBD2 (5 bases each). Germline V gene lookup returns CDR1 MDHEN and CDR2 SYDVKM. V was pared by 6 bases and J by 0 bases, with 21 bases between. CDR3 length equals 17 residues. The CDR3 loop reads CASSLTGTLNDSYEQYV. The CDR3 DNA sequence: TGTGCCAGCAGCTTAACCGGGACGCTTAACGACTCCTACGAGCAGTACGTC.

J is TRBJ2-7 and V is TRBV3-1, with D maybe TRBD2 (6 bases). Germline CDR1 reads LGHDT; CDR2 reads YNNKEL (reference sequence). V dropped 4 bases and J dropped 5 bases, with 15 bases sitting between them. The length of the CDR3 is 14 residues. The DNA of the CDR3 is TGTGCCAGCAGCCCCCGGGGGTATAAACACGAGCAGTACTTC. Translation: CASSPRGYKHEQYF.

V gene TRBV5-1 combines with J gene TRBJ1-1, with TRBD1 as a possible D gene (6 bases). With 5 bases removed from V and 5 bases from J, the gap between germline ends came to 16 bases. The CDR3 runs to 14 residues. Per germline, CDR1 SGHRS and CDR2 YFSETQ. CDR3: CASSSQGLGTEAFF. The CDR3 DNA sequence: TGCGCCAGCAGTTCTCAGGGGCTGGGGACTGAAGCTTTCTTT.

The rearrangement links TRBV19 to TRBJ1-1; D uncertain. The CDR3 runs to 15 residues. V was cut by 3 bases and J by 6 bases, with 17 bases left in between. Germline values: CDR1 LNHDA, CDR2 SQIVND (reference sequence). CDR3 loop: CASSIRRARVAEAFF. The CDR3 nucleotides are TGTGCCAGTAGTATTCGAAGGGCCCGGGTCGCTGAAGCTTTCTTT.

This clonotype has more than one count but fewer than ten. This chain links TRBV5-6 with TRBJ2-3; a weak D match, TRBD2 (5 bases). V was pared by 1 base and J by 0 bases, with 6 bases between. The CDR3 covers 14 residues. Germline CDR1 SGHDT, CDR2 YYEEEE. CDR3 in amino acids: CASSLPGSTDTQYF. The CDR3 coding sequence is TGTGCCAGCAGCTTGCCGGGGAGCACAGATACGCAGTATTTT.

J is TRBJ1-1 and V is TRBV7-2; TRBD1 is a possible D gene (5 bases). Germline lookup yields CDR1 SGHTA and CDR2 FQGNSA. With 1 base removed from V and 6 bases from J, the gap between germline ends came to 15 bases. The CDR3 totals 15 residues. The chain's CDR3 is CASSLGSRADAEAFF. DNA for the CDR3: TGTGCCAGCAGCTTAGGTAGCAGGGCTGACGCTGAAGCTTTCTTT. Using reference TRBV7-2 and TRBJ1-1 for the parts outside the CDR3, the full variable domain is GAGVSQSPSNKVTEKGKDVELRCDPISGHTALYWYRQSLGQGLEFLIYFQGNSAPDKSGLPSDRFSAERTGGSVSTLTIQRTQQEDSAVYLCASSLGSRADAEAFFGQGTRLTVV.

This chain joins TRBV14 and TRBJ2-1; no definite D call. The V and J ends lost 4 bases and 7 bases respectively, with 11 bases between them. The germline V gene has CDR1 SGHDN and CDR2 FVKESK. This CDR3 spans 13 amino acids. CDR3 in amino acids: CASSPLRRNEQFF. For the CDR3, the DNA is TGTGCCAGCAGCCCTTTGCGTAGGAATGAGCAGTTCTTC.

The V and J genes are TRBV10-3 and TRBJ1-4, with TRBD1 identical over 9 bases. CDR1 and CDR2 (germline): ENHRY, SYGVKD. Unmatched junction bases numbered 8, after V lost 1 base and J lost 11 bases. CDR3 length: 15 amino acids. Written as DNA, the CDR3 is TGTGCCATCAGTGAGTTACAGGGGGCCGTTTGGAAACTGTTTTTT. This codes for CAISELQGAVWKLFF.

This clonotype was recorded a few times. The J gene is TRBJ2-7, the V gene TRBV6-1; TRBD2 matches at 7 bases. Per the germline V gene, CDR1 is MNHNS and CDR2 is SASEGT. V lost 6 bases and J lost 5; bases outside the gene matches: 16. This CDR3 spans 16 amino acids. CDR3 amino acids: CASRHRRGTGFNEQYV. The CDR3 DNA is TGTGCCAGCAGACACCGGCGGGGGACGGGCTTCAACGAGCAGTACGTC.

The chain has TRBV5-1 and TRBJ1-6, with D unclear. Trimming removed 1 base at V and 5 bases at J, with 7 bases between. Germline V gives CDR1 SGHRS, CDR2 YFSETQ. The CDR3 contains 14 residues. The CDR3 here is CASSLYLNNSPLHF. In nucleotides, the CDR3 is TGCGCCAGCAGCTTGTACCTAAATAATTCACCCCTCCACTTT.

This clonotype was seen just once. The V and J genes are TRBV4-1 and TRBJ2-2, with TRBD1 matching 9 bases. Germline V gives CDR1 MGHRA, CDR2 YSYEKL. The CDR3 length is 17 residues. With V trimmed by 4 bases and J by 4 bases, 10 bases remained unmatched. CDR3 coding DNA: TGCGCCAGCAGCCCTACGAGGACGGACAGGGGCACCGGGGAGCTGTTTTTT. It encodes CASSPTRTDRGTGELFF.

The rearrangement uses TRBV7-9 and TRBJ1-3; TRBD1 agrees at 7 bases. The V gene end was trimmed by 2 bases and the J gene end by 6 bases; junction bases not matched to a gene: 1. This CDR3 contains 13 residues. Per the germline V gene, CDR1 is SEHNR and CDR2 is FQNEAQ (reference sequence). The CDR3 DNA is TGTGCCAGCAGCTTACAGGGGGAAAACACCATATATTTT. It specifies CASSLQGENTIYF.

V gene TRBV10-3 combines with J gene TRBJ2-3; 9 nucleotides line up with TRBD2. There are 17 residues in the CDR3. J lost 5 bases, V lost 0 bases, and 9 bases had no gene match. Per germline, CDR1 ENHRY and CDR2 SYGVKD. This CDR3 reads CAISESVRGGAGDTQYF. The CDR3 DNA reads as TGTGCCATCAGTGAGTCGGTGCGGGGGGGCGCCGGAGATACGCAGTATTTT.

The V gene is TRBV5-4, the J gene TRBJ2-3; 11 bases line up with TRBD2. This CDR3 spans 17 amino acids. V lost 3 bases, J lost 3 bases, and 9 bases stayed unmatched. Germline lookup yields CDR1 SGHNT and CDR2 YYREEE (reference sequence). The CDR3 region has the DNA TGTGCCAGCAGCTCTAGCGGGGGGTCATCGGGGACAGATACGCAGTATTTT. Translation: CASSSSGGSSGTDTQYF.

The DNA for the CDR3 is TGTGCCAGCAGAACAGACACAGGGGGGGTAACCGGGGAGCTGTTTTTT. Translating gives CASRTDTGGVTGELFF. The V and J genes are TRBV12-3 or TRBV12-4 and TRBJ2-2, with D perhaps TRBD1 (8 bases). CDR3 length equals 16 residues. The V end was cut by 6 bases, the J end by 5 bases, with 19 bases between.

The rearrangement links TRBV3-1 to TRBJ1-2, with D perhaps matching TRBD1 (5 bases). The CDR3 spans 16 residues. V was trimmed by 4 bases and J by 7 bases, leaving 22 bases between them. Germline V lookup: CDR1 LGHDT, CDR2 YNNKEL (reference sequence). CDR3 nucleotide sequence: TGTGCCAGCAGCCTAACCCCGGGACCGGCGGGAGGTGGCTACACCTTC. This sequence encodes CASSLTPGPAGGGYTF.

The chain's CDR3 is CASSPGGDLRSSSYEQYV. The CDR3 DNA follows: TGTGCCAGCTCACCCGGGGGGGATTTGAGGTCTTCGTCCTACGAGCAGTACGTC. The V gene is TRBV18, the J gene TRBJ2-7; TRBD2 agrees at 8 bases. Germline V CDR1 and CDR2: KGHSH, LQKENI. V lost 3 bases to trimming and J lost 1 base; unmatched junction nucleotides: 14. This CDR3 has 18 amino acids.

The V gene is TRBV14, the J gene TRBJ1-2, with a weak D call TRBD1 (5 bases). There are 14 residues in the CDR3. V shed 4 bases and J shed 5 bases, with 14 bases lying between them. Germline CDR1 reads SGHDN; CDR2 reads FVKESK. CDR3 protein: CASSLGTSDYGYTF. The DNA of the CDR3 is TGTGCCAGCAGCCTCGGGACGTCGGATTATGGCTACACCTTC.

There are a few counts of this clonotype. The V and J genes are TRBV7-2 and TRBJ1-2; a weak D match, TRBD1 (5 bases). V lost 4 bases and J lost 5, with 8 bases in between. This CDR3 region has 12 residues. Germline lookup yields CDR1 SGHTA and CDR2 FQGNSA. Here the CDR3 DNA reads TGTGCCAGCAGCTCCAGGGTTTATGGCTACACCTTC. Encoded protein: CASSSRVYGYTF.

The genes are TRBV6-6 and TRBJ2-5; 8 bases are a match to TRBD1. J gave up 5 bases and V 0 bases, and 2 bases lay outside the gene matches. Germline-derived CDR1 and CDR2 are MNHNY and SVGAGI (reference sequence). The CDR3 loop spans 14 amino acids. The CDR3 sequence: CASSYSGTGETQYF. The CDR3 DNA reads TGTGCCAGCAGTTACTCTGGGACAGGCGAGACCCAGTACTTC.

The V and J genes are TRBV4-2 and TRBJ2-3; perhaps TRBD2 as D (5 bases). The germline V and J ends were trimmed by 0 bases and 6 bases, with 16 bases remaining between them. The CDR3 has 16 residues. Germline CDR1 and CDR2: LGHNA and YNFKEQ. DNA of the CDR3: TGTGCCAGCAGCCAAGAACAACTAGACGGCTGGGATACGCAGTATTTT. Its protein is CASSQEQLDGWDTQYF.